Listed below are T cell receptor beta chains from one sample, sequenced in a study of blood T cell repertoires in COVID-19. Assay used: immunoSEQ multiplex PCR; TCRdb lists only in-frame clones, some missing. Of roughly 130,000 clones listed, about 86% are singletons. Sequencing was performed on peripheral blood. The receptors were gathered from a woman between 50 and 59 years old with acute or convalescent COVID-19. Each CDR3 is given with its conserved first and last residue. The order of the fields is J gene, D gene, V gene, clone size, CDR3 protein, CDR3 DNA. D genes are given only for firm matches. Only part of the rows carry a size: once, few, many, or a class if the clone is expanded.

J gene: TRBJ2-7
D gene: TRBD1
V gene: TRBV4-2
clone size: -
CDR3 protein: CASSQERLRQGKIYEQYF
CDR3 DNA: TGTGCCAGCAGCCAAGAGAGGCTACGACAGGGAAAAATCTACGAGCAGTACTTC

J gene: TRBJ2-2
D gene: -
V gene: TRBV3-1/TRBV3-2
clone size: -
CDR3 protein: CASCGLNTGELFF
CDR3 DNA: TGTGCCAGCTGCGGGTTGAACACCGGGGAGCTGTTTTTT

J gene: TRBJ2-1
D gene: -
V gene: TRBV3-1/TRBV3-2
clone size: few
CDR3 protein: CASSPSTGEQFF
CDR3 DNA: TGTGCCAGCAGCCCATCGACGGGTGAGCAGTTCTTC

J gene: TRBJ2-6
D gene: -
V gene: TRBV25-1
clone size: -
CDR3 protein: CASSVGRGSSGANVLTF
CDR3 DNA: TGTGCCAGCAGTGTGGGCAGGGGATCCTCTGGGGCCAACGTCCTGACTTTC

J gene: TRBJ1-6
D gene: -
V gene: TRBV18
clone size: -
CDR3 protein: CASSPSGVDSPLHF
CDR3 DNA: TGTGCCAGCTCACCATCCGGGGTAGATTCACCCCTCCACTTT

J gene: TRBJ2-7
D gene: TRBD2
V gene: TRBV5-4
clone size: -
CDR3 protein: CASSLAVTSGYEQYF
CDR3 DNA: TGTGCCAGCAGCTTGGCGGTTACTAGCGGGTACGAGCAGTACTTC

J gene: TRBJ1-5
D gene: -
V gene: TRBV6-2/TRBV6-3
clone size: -
CDR3 protein: CASSQIRGHQPQHF
CDR3 DNA: TGTGCCAGCAGCCAAATCCGAGGGCATCAGCCCCAGCATTTT

J gene: TRBJ2-7
D gene: TRBD1
V gene: TRBV5-1
clone size: -
CDR3 protein: CASSAGTGASYEQYF
CDR3 DNA: TGCGCCAGCAGCGCAGGGACAGGGGCCTCCTACGAGCAGTACTTC

J gene: TRBJ1-3
D gene: -
V gene: TRBV7-6
clone size: -
CDR3 protein: CASSPRTAGNTIYF
CDR3 DNA: TGTGCCAGCAGTCCTAGGACAGCTGGAAACACCATATATTTT

J gene: TRBJ2-2
D gene: TRBD1
V gene: TRBV19
clone size: -
CDR3 protein: CASSTGTGQTGELFF
CDR3 DNA: TGTGCCAGTAGTACCGGGACAGGACAGACCGGGGAGCTGTTTTTT

J gene: TRBJ1-6
D gene: TRBD1
V gene: TRBV19
clone size: -
CDR3 protein: CATRGTGYNSPLHF
CDR3 DNA: TGTGCCACGCGAGGGACAGGGTATAATTCACCCCTCCACTTT

J gene: TRBJ1-6
D gene: -
V gene: TRBV27
clone size: many
CDR3 protein: CASSLEQGSPLHF
CDR3 DNA: TGTGCCAGCAGTTTGGAGCAGGGTTCACCCCTCCACTTT

J gene: TRBJ2-5
D gene: -
V gene: TRBV19
clone size: -
CDR3 protein: CASRGRGAWGETQYF
CDR3 DNA: TGTGCCAGTAGAGGCCGGGGGGCCTGGGGAGAGACCCAGTACTTC

J gene: TRBJ2-5
D gene: TRBD2
V gene: TRBV7-2
clone size: -
CDR3 protein: CASSSILAGGQETQYF
CDR3 DNA: TGTGCCAGCAGCTCTATACTAGCGGGAGGGCAAGAGACCCAGTACTTC

J gene: TRBJ2-3
D gene: -
V gene: TRBV7-9
clone size: once
CDR3 protein: CASSLTGDSTDTQYF
CDR3 DNA: TGTGCCAGCAGCTTAACGGGGGACTCCACAGATACGCAGTATTTT